The 20 T cell receptor beta chains given below trace back to one sample, sequenced in a study of control samples from healthy donors and cancer patients. TCRdb keeps only in-frame clones here, not all; method: immunoSEQ multiplex PCR. Of 40,000 to 55,000 clones listed, approximately 89% are singletons. Sequenced input: PBMCs. Source of these receptors: a woman in her forties with head and neck cancer.

The genes are TRBV5-5 and TRBJ1-1; possibly TRBD1 for D (5 bases). Germline CDR1 and CDR2: SGHKS and YYEKEE (reference sequence). The CDR3 is made up of 13 amino acids. Trimming removed 4 bases from V and 2 bases from J, with 9 bases in between. CDR3 residues: CASSLTENTEAFF. CDR3 in DNA: TGTGCCAGCAGCCTGACAGAAAACACTGAAGCTTTCTTT.

The gene calls are TRBV7-3 and TRBJ2-1, with TRBD2 as a possible D gene (6 bases). V was trimmed by 3 bases and J by 2 bases, leaving 8 bases between them. The CDR3 contains 14 residues. Germline V gives CDR1 SGHTA, CDR2 FQGTGA. The CDR3 DNA follows: TGTGCCAGCAGCTTCGGGACTGCCTACAATGAGCAGTTCTTC. Its translation is CASSFGTAYNEQFF.

The rearrangement uses TRBV5-1 and TRBJ1-1, with 7 bases aligning to TRBD1. This CDR3 is built from 15 residues. Germline trimming cut 4 bases from V and 4 bases from J; bases unmatched to any gene: 10. The V gene's germline CDR1 is SGHRS and CDR2 YFSETQ. CDR3 loop: CASSRGTQGGTEAFF. CDR3 sequence (DNA): TGCGCCAGCAGCCGAGGGACCCAGGGGGGCACTGAAGCTTTCTTT. Full variable domain (rest looked up from reference TRBV5-1 and TRBJ1-1): KAGVTQTPRYLIKTRGQQVTLSCSPISGHRSVSWYQQTPGQGLQFLFEYFSETQRNKGNFPGRFSGRQFSNSRSEMNVSTLELGDSALYLCASSRGTQGGTEAFFGQGTRLTVV.

The rearrangement links TRBV19 to TRBJ1-2, with 10 nucleotides matching TRBD1. Germline-derived CDR1 and CDR2 are LNHDA and SQIVND (reference sequence). This CDR3 spans 17 amino acids. The V segment lost 5 bases and the J segment 4 bases; nucleotides outside the gene matches: 13. The CDR3, as DNA: TGTGCCAGTAGTCAAGTCCCGGGACAGGGGTCGGGCTATGGCTACACCTTC. The encoded protein is CASSQVPGQGSGYGYTF.

The V and J genes are TRBV3-1 (or the pseudogene TRBV3-2) and TRBJ2-3; a possible D gene is TRBD1 (6 bases). V was shortened by 4 bases and J by 3 bases, with 17 bases between the two germline ends. In germline, CDR1 is LGHDT, CDR2 YNNKEL (reference sequence). The CDR3 covers 16 residues. The CDR3 is CASSRSGRGGTDTQYF. The CDR3 DNA sequence: TGTGCCAGCAGCCGCTCGGGCAGGGGTGGAACAGATACGCAGTATTTT.

This chain links TRBV6-5 with TRBJ1-2, with D unclear. In germline, CDR1 is MNHEY, CDR2 SVGAGI. The CDR3 is 15 amino acids. Trimming shortened V by 9 bases and J by 7 bases, and 24 bases separated the two germline ends. The CDR3 nucleotides read TGTGCCAGTAAAACTCGAGACCTTCACCCCACTGGCTACACCTTC. Its translation: CASKTRDLHPTGYTF.

The rearrangement joins TRBV20-1 to TRBJ1-5; no clear D. This CDR3 has 12 residues. V dropped 3 bases and J dropped 1 base, with 4 bases sitting between them. Germline V gives CDR1 DFQATT, CDR2 SNEGSKA (reference sequence). The CDR3: CSASMSNQPQHF. The CDR3 DNA follows: TGCAGTGCTAGTATGAGCAATCAGCCCCAGCATTTT.

The chain joins TRBV11-1 to TRBJ1-1; D might be TRBD1 (5 bases). V dropped 4 bases and J dropped 0 bases, with 12 bases sitting between them. CDR3 size: 15 residues. The V gene's germline CDR1 is SGHAT and CDR2 FQDESV (reference sequence). The CDR3 sequence: CASSSPVGLNTEAFF. CDR3 nucleotides: TGTGCCAGCAGCTCCCCGGTGGGGCTGAACACTGAAGCTTTCTTT.

The chain uses TRBV11-1 and TRBJ2-3; 9 bases match TRBD1. J lost 4 bases, V lost 5 bases, and 7 bases had no gene match. CDR1 and CDR2 (germline): SGHAT, FQDESV (reference sequence). This CDR3 contains 15 residues. The CDR3 DNA reads TGTGCCAGCAGCCCCGGGACAGGGCTGCCAGATACGCAGTATTTT. Translating it yields CASSPGTGLPDTQYF.

This rearrangement joins TRBV2 to TRBJ2-7; TRBD1 matches at 8 bases. Germline trimming cut 6 bases from V and 5 bases from J; bases unmatched to any gene: 9. The CDR3 sequence is 14 residues long. Germline loops: CDR1 SNHLY, CDR2 FYNNEI. The CDR3 here is CASRETGEQDEQYF. CDR3 bases: TGTGCCAGCAGGGAGACAGGGGAGCAGGACGAGCAGTACTTC. The variable domain in full, with the rest retrieved from reference TRBV2 and TRBJ2-7, is EPEVTQTPSHQVTQMGQEVILRCVPISNHLYFYWYRQILGQKVEFLVSFYNNEISEKSEIFDDQFSVERPDGSNFTLKIRSTKLEDSAMYFCASRETGEQDEQYFGPGTRLTVT.

V usage is TRBV19 and J usage is TRBJ2-1, with D hard to call. The V gene's germline CDR1 is LNHDA and CDR2 SQIVND (reference sequence). V was shortened by 7 bases and J by 6 bases, with 16 bases between the two germline ends. CDR3 size: 14 residues. CDR3 residues: CASKVEALSNEQFF. CDR3 nucleotide sequence: TGTGCCAGTAAAGTAGAAGCCCTCAGCAATGAGCAGTTCTTC.

This clone was picked up a small number of times. This chain joins TRBV28 and TRBJ1-5, with 7 bases aligning to TRBD1. Germline loops: CDR1 MDHEN, CDR2 SYDVKM. J gave up 2 bases and V 2 bases, and 3 bases lay outside the gene matches. The CDR3 extends over 15 amino acids. CDR3 DNA: TGTGCCAGCAGTTTAAAGGGGGCAGGCAATCAGCCCCAGCATTTT. Amino acid sequence: CASSLKGAGNQPQHF.

V usage is TRBV7-2 and J usage is TRBJ2-3; a possible D gene is TRBD2 (6 bases). Looked up from germline, CDR1 is SGHTA and CDR2 is FQGNSA. There are 13 residues in the CDR3. V was shortened by 1 base and J by 7 bases, with 9 bases between the two germline ends. The CDR3 is CASSLEDYHTQYF. The CDR3 DNA reads TGTGCCAGCAGCTTAGAGGACTACCATACGCAGTATTTT.

The V and J genes are TRBV21-1 and TRBJ2-3; the table's D gene call, TRBD2, was not cross checked with the DNA. TRBV21-1 is a pseudogene segment. The CDR3 is made up of 15 amino acids. Written as DNA, the CDR3 is TGTGCCAGCAACCCAGCCGGAGACCTCACAGATACGCAGTATTTT. Its protein is CASNPAGDLTDTQYF.

The chain is built from TRBV7-3 and TRBJ1-1; 9 bases line up with TRBD1. The CDR3 runs to 15 residues. Per germline, CDR1 SGHTA and CDR2 FQGTGA. Trimming at V came to 1 base and at J to 6 bases, leaving 6 bases not matched to a gene. CDR3 DNA sequence: TGTGCCAGCAGCTTAAGGGGACAGGGAATCTCTGAAGCTTTCTTT. Translation: CASSLRGQGISEAFF. Using reference TRBV7-3 and TRBJ1-1 for the parts outside the CDR3, the full variable domain is GAGVSQTPSNKVTEKGKYVELRCDPISGHTALYWYRQSLGQGPEFLIYFQGTGAADDSGLPNDRFFAVRPEGSVSTLKIQRTERGDSAVYLCASSLRGQGISEAFFGQGTRLTVV.

The V gene is TRBV6-2 or TRBV6-3, the J gene TRBJ2-5, with D perhaps TRBD2 (6 bases). Per germline, CDR1 MNHEY and CDR2 SVGEGT. This CDR3 has 13 residues. Trimming shortened V by 2 bases and J by 7 bases, and 11 bases separated the two germline ends. The CDR3 loop reads CASSYGTEGTQYF. DNA of the CDR3: TGTGCCAGCAGTTACGGGACGGAGGGGACCCAGTACTTC.

The chain carries TRBV25-1 and TRBJ1-5; D unresolved. The CDR3 is 12 amino acids. The V gene lost 6 bases and the J gene lost 2 bases, with 5 bases spanning the gap. Per the germline V gene, CDR1 is MGHDK and CDR2 is SYGVNS. In nucleotides, the CDR3 is TGTGCCAGCAGGGAGGGCAATCAGCCCCAGCATTTT. Translation: CASREGNQPQHF.

The chain uses TRBV9 and TRBJ2-3; TRBD2 aligns across 8 bases. Germline loops: CDR1 SGDLS, CDR2 YYNGEE. V lost 3 bases, J lost 1 base, and 7 bases stayed unmatched. This CDR3 has 16 residues. CDR3 in amino acids: CASSGRAGDGTDTQYF. In DNA form, the CDR3 reads TGTGCCAGCAGCGGCCGAGCGGGAGACGGCACAGATACGCAGTATTTT.

The rearrangement uses TRBV4-1 and TRBJ1-5; no clear D gene. The CDR3 consists of 16 residues. The germline V and J ends were trimmed by 1 base and 1 base, with 11 bases remaining between them. CDR1 and CDR2 from the germline V gene are MGHRA and YSYEKL. CDR3 protein: CASSQVGRLSNQPQHF. The CDR3 nucleotides are TGCGCCAGCAGCCAAGTCGGTCGGTTGAGCAATCAGCCCCAGCATTTT.

The J gene is TRBJ1-6, the V gene TRBV18; 7 bases are shared with TRBD1. This CDR3 spans 13 amino acids. V lost 6 bases, J lost 5 bases, and 1 base stayed unmatched. Germline lookup yields CDR1 KGHSH and CDR2 LQKENI. Written as DNA, the CDR3 is TGTGCCAGCTCTGGACAGGATAATTCACCCCTCCACTTT. It yields the protein CASSGQDNSPLHF.